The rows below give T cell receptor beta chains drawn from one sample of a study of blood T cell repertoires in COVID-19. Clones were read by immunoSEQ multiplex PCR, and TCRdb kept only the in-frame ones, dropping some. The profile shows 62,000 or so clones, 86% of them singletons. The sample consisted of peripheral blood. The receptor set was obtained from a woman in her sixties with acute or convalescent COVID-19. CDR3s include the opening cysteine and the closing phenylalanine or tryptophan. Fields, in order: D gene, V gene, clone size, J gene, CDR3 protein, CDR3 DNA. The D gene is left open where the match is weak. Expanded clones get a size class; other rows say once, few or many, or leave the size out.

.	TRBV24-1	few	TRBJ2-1	CATSDLFDRENEQFF	TGTGCCACCAGTGATTTATTCGATCGCGAGAATGAGCAGTTCTTC
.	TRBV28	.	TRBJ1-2	CASRFPSGGGRGYTF	TGTGCCAGCAGGTTTCCGTCGGGGGGCGGACGTGGCTACACCTTC
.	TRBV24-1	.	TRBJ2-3	CATSSGSYTDTQYF	TGTGCCACCAGCTCGGGGAGCTACACAGATACGCAGTATTTT
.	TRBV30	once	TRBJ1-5	CAWSVGSPGQPQHF	TGTGCCTGGAGTGTTGGCAGTCCAGGGCAGCCCCAGCATTTT
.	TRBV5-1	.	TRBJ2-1	CASSQTTPQGHNEQFF	TGCGCCAGCAGCCAAACGACGCCCCAGGGTCACAATGAGCAGTTCTTC
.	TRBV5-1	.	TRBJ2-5	CASRAGAETQYF	TGCGCCAGCAGAGCAGGGGCGGAGACCCAGTACTTC
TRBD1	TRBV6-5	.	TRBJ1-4	CASGQGANEKLFF	TGTGCCAGCGGACAGGGGGCCAATGAAAAACTGTTTTTT
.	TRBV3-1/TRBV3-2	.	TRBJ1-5	CASSQGPPSGAAIYSNQPQHF	TGTGCCAGCAGCCAAGGTCCCCCGTCAGGGGCAGCCATTTATAGCAATCAGCCCCAGCATTTT
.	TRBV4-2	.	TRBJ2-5	CASSQPNTPGIGTQETQYF	TGTGCCAGCAGCCAACCTAATACCCCAGGGATCGGGACTCAAGAGACCCAGTACTTC
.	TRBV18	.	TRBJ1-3	CASSRAGEGNTIYF	TGTGCCAGCTCACGAGCAGGCGAAGGAAACACCATATATTTT
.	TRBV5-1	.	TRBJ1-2	CASSPFGDGYTF	TGCGCCAGCAGTCCCTTCGGGGATGGCTACACCTTC
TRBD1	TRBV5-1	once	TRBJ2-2	CASSLAGTGGRFDGELFF	TGCGCCAGCAGCTTGGCCGGGACAGGGGGACGGTTTGACGGGGAGCTGTTTTTT
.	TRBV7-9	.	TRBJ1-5	CASSGPNQPQHF	TGTGCCAGCAGTGGGCCCAACCAGCCCCAGCATTTT
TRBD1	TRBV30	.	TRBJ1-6	CARGQGNSKNSPLHF	TGTGCCCGGGGACAGGGTAACAGCAAGAATTCACCCCTCCACTTT
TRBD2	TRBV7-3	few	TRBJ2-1	CASRYRLAGDYNEQFF	TGTGCCAGCAGGTATAGACTAGCGGGAGACTACAATGAGCAGTTCTTC
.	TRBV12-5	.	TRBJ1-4	CASGPTRAGGGEKLFF	TGTGCTAGTGGGCCGACCAGGGCCGGGGGAGGTGAAAAACTGTTTTTT
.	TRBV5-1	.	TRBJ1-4	CASSVTVNEKLFF	TGCGCCAGCAGCGTAACAGTTAATGAAAAACTGTTTTTT